This record looks at one T cell receptor beta chain sequence and its context. Its target antigen remains unknown. No base-level quality is on record; no much larger clone is a single base apart. Based on the germline V gene, the CDR1 and CDR2 sequences are SGHVS and FQNEAQ. V lost 4 bases and J lost 1 base; the stretch between them is 7 bases long. The CDR3 holds 13 amino acids from the cysteine to the phenylalanine. Only CDR3 DNA is held: 39 bases, read in frame from base 1. These data come from a study of blood T cell repertoires in COVID-19 (dated by TCRdb to 2020 to 2022). About the full investigation: The collaborator samples originated in the United States, Italy and Spain and spanned the acute and convalescent phases of COVID-19. The prospective study material was composed of cDNA or gDNA derived from T cells, B-cell-depleted T cells, or PBMCs. The dataset comprised deeply sampled blood TCRbeta repertoires from subjects exposed to, actively infected with, or recovered from COVID-19. The repertoires were released in a freely available public database meant as a resource for research on the immune response to SARS-CoV-2. Samples were obtained from the ongoing ImmuneRACE study (first 160 participants) and from approximately 1,200 subjects provided by 6 global collaborators. A de-identified subject ID, COVID-19 status, age in years and sex were almost always included in the sample metadata. HLA class I and class II types, where available, came from metadata supplied by the sample provider rather than from assay-based typing.

TCRbeta CDR3 regions were amplified from genomic DNA by means of the immunoSEQ Assay, a bias-controlled multiplex PCR. As for the authors' bioinformatics: The number of nucleated cells in each sample was estimated by amplification of reference gene primers within the assay. To quantify the absolute abundance of each unique TCRbeta CDR3 rearrangement, sequence reads were collapsed and filtered. For each sample, productive Simpson clonality was calculated by taking the square root of Simpson's diversity index across productive rearrangements. The table comes from immuneACCESS by way of TCRdb, which keeps in-frame sequences with V and J called. Part of the clones is missing from these tables; in studies checked, under half for an unresolved V gene and the rest for unknown reasons. D and trimming come from the DNA, and the V and J calls and clone size come from that table. A total of over 40,000 clones appear in this sample, about nine tenths of them only once. The ten most abundant clones make up under 3.5% of the sample.

Whole blood was collected in K2EDTA tubes by collaborating institutions according to the institutions' own protocols. Collaborator samples were shipped for TCRbeta analysis as frozen whole blood, isolated PBMCs, or DNA extracted from either sample type. Broader findings and caveats from the paper: The amount of clinical and demographic metadata varied by source and participant and was provided uncurated.

The sequenced sample consisted of peripheral blood. The V gene is TRBV7-8 and the J gene is TRBJ1-1; TRBD1 might be the D gene, on 5 matching bases. The clonotype originates from a man older than 75 with acute or convalescent COVID-19. The sequenced DNA is TGTGCCAGCAGCTGGGGCCGGAACACTGAAGCTTTCTTT. Its coded protein is CASSWGRNTEAFF.